Below, one T cell receptor (beta chain) is given with its context. This could be a read error, since a much larger clone is one nucleotide away. The data originate from a study of molecular identifiers for immune sequencing clone quantification. Each CDR3 protein gets one entry after TCRdb re-called the PCR reads with MiXCR. Of over 600,000 distinct CDR3 sequences listed, approximately 20% are singletons. From germline, CDR1 is ENHRY and CDR2 SYGVKD. CDR3 length: 15 amino acids. The gene calls are TRBV10-3 and TRBJ2-7; possible D gene TRBD1, 7 bases. Sequences were obtained from naive CD8+ T cells from blood, with Jurkat cell RNA spiked in. Subset in this sample: FACS-sorted CD8+CD4-CCR7+CD45RA+ naive T cells. This TCR came from a human donor in good health. Some libraries in this study had Jurkat cell RNA spiked in. CDR3 DNA: TGTGCCATCAGCGGTGCGGGGACAGCGACCTACGAGCAGCACTTC. This encodes CAISGAGTATYEQHF.